These T cell receptor beta chains were read from a single sample in a study of cytomegalovirus exposure and HLA in healthy donors. Profiled with immunoSEQ multiplex PCR; TCRdb holds only in-frame clones, not every one. The data contain 130,000 or so clones, roughly 76% of them seen just once; the ten biggest clones take up around 2.2%. The sequencing sample was made of PBMCs. All receptors come from a man aged 25-40 years in good health and CMV-seronegative. Each CDR3 is given with its conserved first and last residue. The D gene is left open where the match is weak. Clone size is stated in some rows and not others, as once, few, many or a class when expanded.

>TRBJ2-7|.|.|TRBV5-1
TGCGCCAGCAGCTTGGGTGTCGGACTCTCCTACGAGCAGTACTTC
CASSLGVGLSYEQYF
>TRBJ1-4|.|.|TRBV27
TGTGCCAGCAGTCAGGGTAATGAAAAACTGTTTTTT
CASSQGNEKLFF
>TRBJ2-7|.|.|TRBV5-1
TGCGCCAGCAGCCTGCAGGGGACGGCCTACGAGCAGTACTTC
CASSLQGTAYEQYF
>TRBJ2-1|.|.|TRBV7-6
TGTGCCAGCAGCTTAGCGGGGGGGCCCAATGAGCAGTTCTTC
CASSLAGGPNEQFF
>TRBJ1-6|TRBD1|few|TRBV15
TGTGCCACCAGCAGAGCCCCGGGACAGTATAATTCACCCCTCCACTTT
CATSRAPGQYNSPLHF
>TRBJ2-2|TRBD2|.|TRBV7-6
TGTGCCAGCAGCTCCCTCAGCGGGGTGAACACCGGGGAGCTGTTTTTT
CASSSLSGVNTGELFF
>TRBJ1-4|TRBD1|.|TRBV15
TGTGCCACCAGCTCGCGACAGGGTGGATCTGAAAAACTGTTTTTT
CATSSRQGGSEKLFF
>TRBJ1-2|.|.|TRBV4-2
TGTGCCAGCAGCCAAGGACAGAACTATGGCTACACCTTC
CASSQGQNYGYTF
>TRBJ2-2|.|.|TRBV19
TGTGCCAGTAGTTGGCCGCCTCAGAACACCGGGGAGCTGTTTTTT
CASSWPPQNTGELFF
>TRBJ1-5|TRBD1|.|TRBV7-6
TGTGCCAGCAGCTTAGAGGCAGGGGGCGGGGAGCCCCAGCATTTT
CASSLEAGGGEPQHF
>TRBJ2-1|.|.|TRBV5-1
TGCGCCAGCAGCTTCGTAATAGGAGGCTCCTACAATGAGCAGTTCTTC
CASSFVIGGSYNEQFF
>TRBJ2-7|TRBD1|.|TRBV28
TGTGCCAGCAGTCCCGGGACAGGGTCTTACGAGCAGTACTTC
CASSPGTGSYEQYF
>TRBJ2-3|TRBD2|.|TRBV7-2
TGTGCCAGCAGCTTTCTGGCGGGAGCTAGCACAGATACGCAGTATTTT
CASSFLAGASTDTQYF
>TRBJ2-7|TRBD1|.|TRBV7-2
TGTGCCAGCAGCTCTTCACAGGGGGCCTACGAGCAGTACTTC
CASSSSQGAYEQYF
>TRBJ1-5|.|.|TRBV29-1
TGCAGCGTGATGACAGATCCCAATCAGCCCCAGCATTTT
CSVMTDPNQPQHF
>TRBJ2-5|.|.|TRBV5-1
TGCGCCAGCAGCTTGGAGGGCCGAGGGGAGACCCAGTACTTC
CASSLEGRGETQYF
>TRBJ2-3|.|.|TRBV19
TGTGCCAGTAGTATCACCGGGGACACTCAGGGAGGCACAGATACGCAGTATTTT
CASSITGDTQGGTDTQYF
>TRBJ2-5|TRBD1|few|TRBV15
TGTGCCACCAGCGGACAGGGGGGGACGGAGACCCAGTACTTC
CATSGQGGTETQYF
>TRBJ2-5|.|.|TRBV5-6
TGTGCCAGCAGTTTTTTTAGCCAAAAAGAGACCCAGTACTTC
CASSFFSQKETQYF
>TRBJ2-5|TRBD1|.|TRBV7-2
TGTGCCAGCAGCTCCGGGACAGGGGAAGAGACCCAGTACTTC
CASSSGTGEETQYF
>TRBJ2-1|.|.|TRBV5-1
TGCGCCAGCAGCTTGGAGGCTTACGGAGGGAATGAGCAGTTCTTC
CASSLEAYGGNEQFF
>TRBJ2-3|.|.|TRBV6-5
TGTGCCAGCAGTTCACGCGGGGTTAAGAGCACAGATACGCAGTATTTT
CASSSRGVKSTDTQYF
>TRBJ2-7|TRBD1|.|TRBV19
TGTGCCAGTAGAGCCGGGACAGTGGATTACGAGCAGTACTTC
CASRAGTVDYEQYF
>TRBJ2-7|TRBD1|.|TRBV7-9
TGTGCCATCCCGGGACAGGGGGACTCTTGGGACGAGCAGTACTTC
CAIPGQGDSWDEQYF
>TRBJ2-2|TRBD1|few|TRBV6-5
TGTGCCACGCACACAGGGGGCAACACCGGGGAGCTGTTTTTT
CATHTGGNTGELFF
>TRBJ2-7|.|.|TRBV6-5
TGTGCCAGCAGACAGGGTTTCCACGAGCAGTACTTC
CASRQGFHEQYF
>TRBJ1-2|.|.|TRBV6-5
TGTGCCAGCAGTTACGCCCAGGGCTACACCTTC
CASSYAQGYTF
>TRBJ2-1|.|.|TRBV30
TGTGCCTGGAGTGCGGGGGGCGGGGGTGAGCAGTTCTTC
CAWSAGGGGEQFF
>TRBJ2-5|.|.|TRBV6-5
TGTGCCAGCAGTCCTAGCCTCTCCCCACAAGAGACCCAGTACTTC
CASSPSLSPQETQYF
>TRBJ1-3|.|once|TRBV10-2
TGCGCCAGCAGTGTTATGGGAGGGACTGTCTCTGGAAACACCATATATTTT
CASSVMGGTVSGNTIYF
>TRBJ2-2|TRBD1|.|TRBV5-6
TGTGCCAGCAGCTCGGTCCCCACAGGGGCGAACACCGGGGAGCTGTTTTTT
CASSSVPTGANTGELFF
>TRBJ1-5|TRBD1|once|TRBV6-1
TGTGCCAGCAGTTTTCCCGGGACAGTGGTCCCCCAGCATTTT
CASSFPGTVVPQHF
>TRBJ1-2|.|few|TRBV5-1
TGCGCCAGCAGCTTGTCTGGGGGCACGGTCTATGGCTACACCTTC
CASSLSGGTVYGYTF
>TRBJ1-5|TRBD1|.|TRBV19
TGTGCCAGTAGTCACGACAGGGACAATCAGCCCCAGCATTTT
CASSHDRDNQPQHF
>TRBJ2-4|TRBD1|.|TRBV2
TGTGCCAGCAGTGGACAGGGGCTAGCCAAAAACATTCAGTACTTC
CASSGQGLAKNIQYF
>TRBJ2-1|TRBD2|.|TRBV14
TGTGCCAGCAGCCAAGCCCTTCAGGGACTAGCGGACAATGAGCAGTTCTTC
CASSQALQGLADNEQFF
>TRBJ1-2|.|.|TRBV7-2
TGTGCCAGCAGTTTACAGGGTATGGTGGTGAGGGGCTACACCTTC
CASSLQGMVVRGYTF
>TRBJ2-2|TRBD1|.|TRBV19
TGTGCCAGTATCCCACAGGGGGCTGTGAACGGGGAGCTGTTTTTT
CASIPQGAVNGELFF
>TRBJ1-5|TRBD1|.|TRBV19
TGTGCCAGTAGTATCTTAAGGGGACAGTTGAGCAATCAGCCCCAGCATTTT
CASSILRGQLSNQPQHF
>TRBJ1-2|TRBD1|.|TRBV27
TGTGCCAGCAGTTCAGCCGGGACAGACTATGGCTACACCTTC
CASSSAGTDYGYTF
>TRBJ2-6|.|.|TRBV5-1
TGCGCCAGCACCAGTGGAGCAGGGGCCAACGGCCTGACTTTC
CASTSGAGANGLTF
>TRBJ2-5|TRBD2|.|TRBV11-2
TGTGCCAGCAGCCCCGGGCGGCGGGGGGGCCGCGGAGAGACCCAGTACTTC
CASSPGRRGGRGETQYF
>TRBJ1-5|TRBD1|.|TRBV6-1
TGTGCCAGCAGATTGACAGGGAATCAGCCCCAGCATTTT
CASRLTGNQPQHF
>TRBJ1-2|.|.|TRBV4-3
TGCGCCAGCAGCTCTTTGCTAGGTGGCGGCTACACCTTC
CASSSLLGGGYTF
>TRBJ2-3|TRBD2|.|TRBV5-1
TGCGCCAGCAGCCCAGGCAGCGGGGGGTTCTATAGCACAGATACGCAGTATTTT
CASSPGSGGFYSTDTQYF
>TRBJ1-1|.|.|TRBV28
TGTGCCAGCAGTTCTCCAACTACTCTGGACAAGGCTTCCATGAACACTGAAGCTTTCTTT
CASSSPTTLDKASMNTEAFF